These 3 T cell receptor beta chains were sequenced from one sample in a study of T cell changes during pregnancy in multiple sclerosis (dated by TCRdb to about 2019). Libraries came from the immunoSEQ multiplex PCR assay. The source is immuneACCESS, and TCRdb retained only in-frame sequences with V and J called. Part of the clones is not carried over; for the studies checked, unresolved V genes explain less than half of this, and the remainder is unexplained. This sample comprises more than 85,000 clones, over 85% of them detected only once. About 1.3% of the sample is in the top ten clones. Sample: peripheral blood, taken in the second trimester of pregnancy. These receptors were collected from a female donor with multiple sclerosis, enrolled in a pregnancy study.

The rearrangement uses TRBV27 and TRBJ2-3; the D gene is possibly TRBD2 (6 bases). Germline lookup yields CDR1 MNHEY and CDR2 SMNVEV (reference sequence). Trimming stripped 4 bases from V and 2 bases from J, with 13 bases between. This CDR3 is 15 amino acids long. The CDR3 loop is CASSYVRTNTDTQYF. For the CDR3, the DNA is TGTGCCAGCAGTTACGTGAGGACTAACACAGATACGCAGTATTTT.

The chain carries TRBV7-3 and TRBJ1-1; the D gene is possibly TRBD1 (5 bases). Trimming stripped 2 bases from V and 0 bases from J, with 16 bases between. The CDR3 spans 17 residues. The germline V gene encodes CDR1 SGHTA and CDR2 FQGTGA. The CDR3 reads CASSLGRGGRLNTEAFF. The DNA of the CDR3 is TGTGCCAGCAGCTTAGGGCGGGGCGGCAGATTGAACACTGAAGCTTTCTTT.

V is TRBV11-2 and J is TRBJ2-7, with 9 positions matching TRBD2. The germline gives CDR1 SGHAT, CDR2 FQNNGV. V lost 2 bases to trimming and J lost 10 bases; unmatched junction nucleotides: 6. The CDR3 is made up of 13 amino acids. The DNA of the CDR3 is TGTGCCAGCAGCTTAACTAGCGGGTCCAGTCAGTACTTC. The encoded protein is CASSLTSGSSQYF.